This paragraph reports one TCR beta chain. The data stem from a study of cytomegalovirus exposure and HLA in healthy donors. 13 Jbeta primers and 60 Vbeta primers were used for the PCR. Method: immunoSEQ multiplex PCR; TCRdb's copy keeps in-frame clones and lacks some. Here the sample spans under 200,000 clones, around 76% being singletons. CDR1 and CDR2 (germline): SQVTM, ANQGSEA. CDR3 size: 12 residues. V was trimmed by 2 bases and J by 6 bases, leaving 10 bases between them. This TCR came from a woman aged 30 to 39 in good health and CMV-seropositive. The chain recombines TRBV29-1 with TRBJ1-2, with D unclear. Sequencing was done on a sample of PBMCs. The chain's CDR3 is CSVEPVADGYTF. The CDR3, as DNA: TGCAGCGTTGAACCCGTCGCGGATGGCTACACCTTC.